A selection of T cell receptor beta chains follows, all from one sample in a study of T cell repertoires and HLA-DP antigens. Clones were sequenced by immunoSEQ multiplex PCR, and TCRdb holds only the in-frame ones, with some missing. The table records about 110,000 clones, more than 85% of them present only once. These receptors have no identified antigens. The sample comprised CD4+ T cells from PBMCs. Receptors were obtained from a woman younger than 35 in good health and CMV-seronegative. The CDR3 runs from the conserved cysteine through the conserved F or W. The D gene is left open where the match is weak. A row's size may be missing; if present it is once, few, many or a size class.

j_gene: TRBJ2-6; v_gene: TRBV7-2; abundance: -; d_gene: TRBD1; CDR3nt: TGTGCCAGCAGCCCTCAGACAGGGGGCTATGGGGCCAACGTCCTGACTTTC; CDR3aa: CASSPQTGGYGANVLTF
j_gene: TRBJ2-1; v_gene: TRBV27; abundance: once; d_gene: TRBD2; CDR3nt: TGTGCCAGCAGCCGCCTAGCGGGAGTCAATGAGCAGTTCTTC; CDR3aa: CASSRLAGVNEQFF
j_gene: TRBJ2-5; v_gene: TRBV29-1; abundance: -; d_gene: TRBD2; CDR3nt: TGCAGCGTAGTGCTAGCGGGAGTTGAGACCCAGTACTTC; CDR3aa: CSVVLAGVETQYF
j_gene: TRBJ2-3; v_gene: TRBV10-3; abundance: -; d_gene: -; CDR3nt: TGTGCCATCAGTGAGTCGACAGAACCTAGCACAGATACGCAGTATTTT; CDR3aa: CAISESTEPSTDTQYF
j_gene: TRBJ2-7; v_gene: TRBV2; abundance: once; d_gene: TRBD2; CDR3nt: TGTGCCAGCAGTGAAGTTAGCGGGAGGGCTGCCGAGCAGTACTTC; CDR3aa: CASSEVSGRAAEQYF
j_gene: TRBJ1-2; v_gene: TRBV18; abundance: once; d_gene: -; CDR3nt: TGTGCCAGCTCACCTGATAGGTATGGCTACACCTTC; CDR3aa: CASSPDRYGYTF
j_gene: TRBJ1-5; v_gene: TRBV5-6; abundance: -; d_gene: -; CDR3nt: TGTGCCAGCACCACGTCCTGGGGTAAACAGGGAGGAGACAACCAGCCCCAGCATTTT; CDR3aa: CASTTSWGKQGGDNQPQHF
j_gene: TRBJ1-2; v_gene: TRBV27; abundance: -; d_gene: -; CDR3nt: TGTGCCAGCAGCTTACGAGCCGGGACGGCCTATGGCTACACCTTC; CDR3aa: CASSLRAGTAYGYTF
j_gene: TRBJ2-5; v_gene: TRBV7-2; abundance: -; d_gene: -; CDR3nt: TGTGCCAGCAGCTCTTTGGAGACCCAGTACTTC; CDR3aa: CASSSLETQYF
j_gene: TRBJ1-2; v_gene: TRBV28; abundance: -; d_gene: -; CDR3nt: TGTGCCAGCAGTCCTACCTCCTACTATGGCTACACCTTC; CDR3aa: CASSPTSYYGYTF
j_gene: TRBJ1-1; v_gene: TRBV5-4; abundance: -; d_gene: TRBD1; CDR3nt: TGTGCCAGCAGCTTGGGGGGGACAGGGAACACTGAAGCTTTCTTT; CDR3aa: CASSLGGTGNTEAFF
j_gene: TRBJ1-3; v_gene: TRBV27; abundance: -; d_gene: -; CDR3nt: TGTGCCAGCAGCCCAACCCCCAGCAGCACCATATATTTT; CDR3aa: CASSPTPSSTIYF
j_gene: TRBJ2-5; v_gene: TRBV5-5; abundance: -; d_gene: -; CDR3nt: TGTGCCAGCAGCTTGAGAGGGGGGGCCGGAGAGACCCAGTACTTC; CDR3aa: CASSLRGGAGETQYF
j_gene: TRBJ2-7; v_gene: TRBV18; abundance: -; d_gene: TRBD1; CDR3nt: TGTGCCAGCTCCCCGGACAGGGCTCGACCCTACGAGCAGTACTTC; CDR3aa: CASSPDRARPYEQYF
j_gene: TRBJ1-3; v_gene: TRBV6-5; abundance: -; d_gene: -; CDR3nt: TGTGCCAGCAGTTACAGGGGAGGGGTACCTGGAAACACCATATATTTT; CDR3aa: CASSYRGGVPGNTIYF
j_gene: TRBJ2-1; v_gene: TRBV28; abundance: -; d_gene: -; CDR3nt: TGTGCCAGCAGTTTATGGCAGGGGCGAAATGAGCAGTTCTTC; CDR3aa: CASSLWQGRNEQFF
j_gene: TRBJ1-1; v_gene: TRBV28; abundance: -; d_gene: -; CDR3nt: TGTGCCAGCAGTTTACATGGACAGAGGATAGGGGCTTTCTTT; CDR3aa: CASSLHGQRIGAFF
j_gene: TRBJ2-3; v_gene: TRBV6-6; abundance: -; d_gene: -; CDR3nt: TGTGCCAGCTCTAGGTTGGATACGCAGTATTTT; CDR3aa: CASSRLDTQYF
j_gene: TRBJ2-5; v_gene: TRBV11-2; abundance: once; d_gene: -; CDR3nt: TGTGCCAGCAGCTCGCGCAACAGGGTCGGGGAGACCCAGTACTTC; CDR3aa: CASSSRNRVGETQYF
j_gene: TRBJ1-2; v_gene: TRBV27; abundance: -; d_gene: TRBD1; CDR3nt: TGTGCCAGCAGCTCCCGTCCACGATGGGGTCGGGACAGGGCCCTTTCCTATGGCTACACCTTC; CDR3aa: CASSSRPRWGRDRALSYGYTF
j_gene: TRBJ1-5; v_gene: TRBV18; abundance: -; d_gene: -; CDR3nt: TGTGCCAGCTCACCTAATCATGGGGGGAATCGCCAGCCCCAGCATTTT; CDR3aa: CASSPNHGGNRQPQHF
j_gene: TRBJ1-1; v_gene: TRBV5-6; abundance: -; d_gene: -; CDR3nt: TGTGCCAGCAGCTTGCCCGGGATGAACACTGAAGCTTTCTTT; CDR3aa: CASSLPGMNTEAFF
j_gene: TRBJ2-5; v_gene: TRBV5-4; abundance: -; d_gene: -; CDR3nt: TGTGCCAGCAGCATGCAGGCTAGCCTTGGTCAAGAGACCCAGTACTTC; CDR3aa: CASSMQASLGQETQYF
j_gene: TRBJ2-5; v_gene: TRBV18; abundance: once; d_gene: -; CDR3nt: TGTGCCAGCTCACCTGACAGGAGATCTCAAGAGACCCAGTACTTC; CDR3aa: CASSPDRRSQETQYF
j_gene: TRBJ1-2; v_gene: TRBV27; abundance: -; d_gene: TRBD1; CDR3nt: TGTGCCAGCAGTTTTTTAGACAGGGAAGGGAGCTACACCTTC; CDR3aa: CASSFLDREGSYTF
j_gene: TRBJ2-2; v_gene: TRBV5-8; abundance: once; d_gene: -; CDR3nt: TGTGCCAGCACCCTGGAAGGGGTTCACACCGGGGAGCTGTTTTTT; CDR3aa: CASTLEGVHTGELFF
j_gene: TRBJ2-2; v_gene: TRBV5-1; abundance: -; d_gene: TRBD1; CDR3nt: TGCGCCAGCAGCCGGACAGGGGGCGACACCGGGGAGCTGTTTTTT; CDR3aa: CASSRTGGDTGELFF
j_gene: TRBJ1-5; v_gene: TRBV28; abundance: -; d_gene: -; CDR3nt: TGTGCCAGCAGTTCGCGGACCAATCAGCCCCAGCATTTT; CDR3aa: CASSSRTNQPQHF
j_gene: TRBJ2-3; v_gene: TRBV2; abundance: -; d_gene: TRBD1; CDR3nt: TGTGCCAGCAGTGAACAACAGGGGTTGATTACAGATACGCAGTATTTT; CDR3aa: CASSEQQGLITDTQYF